These T cell receptor beta chains were read from a single sample in a study of CD8 T cells in ankylosing spondylitis. TCRdb analysed the 5' RACE reads with MiXCR anew, one entry per CDR3 protein. Among approximately 350,000 distinct CDR3 sequences listed, roughly 20% were seen once. Sequencing used blood, either unsorted or a sorted T cell fraction (not recorded which). The receptor set was obtained from a male donor with ankylosing spondylitis or in good health (not recorded which). Each CDR3 is given with its conserved first and last residue. Fields, in order: D gene, J gene, V gene, clone size, CDR3 DNA, CDR3 protein. A D gene is named only where the DNA matches it firmly. The listing skips clone size in some rows; elsewhere it reads once, few, many or a size class.

TRBD1 TRBJ2-1 TRBV12-3/TRBV12-4 few TGTGCCAGCCGTCACCAGGGGGCGTCCTACAATGAGCAGTTCTTC CASRHQGASYNEQFF
NA TRBJ1-1 TRBV5-1 few TGCGCCAGCAGCATGACAGTGGGCACTGAAGCTTTCTTT CASSMTVGTEAFF
NA TRBJ2-5 TRBV6-2/TRBV6-3 NA TGTGCCAGCAGCACCGCCTGGTCCCAGGGAGAGACCCAGTACTTC CASSTAWSQGETQYF
TRBD1 TRBJ2-7 TRBV10-3 many TGTGCCGCCGTCGGGACAGGTTTTACCTACGAGCAGTACTTC CAAVGTGFTYEQYF
TRBD1 TRBJ1-3 TRBV9 NA TGTGCCAGCAGCGCGCGGACAGGAGTGGACACCATATATTTT CASSARTGVDTIYF
TRBD2 TRBJ2-5 TRBV12-3/TRBV12-4 few TGTGCCAGCACCGGAGGACTAGCGGGGGGGCGAGAGACCCAGTACTTC CASTGGLAGGRETQYF
TRBD1 TRBJ1-5 TRBV12-3/TRBV12-4 few TGTGCCAGCAGTCAGACAGGGGTCGGTCAGCCCCAGCATTTT CASSQTGVGQPQHF
NA TRBJ2-1 TRBV10-3 few TGTGCCATCAGTGAGTCCGAAGGACGGCTGCCTAGGGGGTGGAATGAGCAGTTCTTC CAISESEGRLPRGWNEQFF
TRBD1 TRBJ2-7 TRBV7-9 few TGTGCCAGCAGCTTAGGGGACAGTTTGTGGGAGCAGTACTTC CASSLGDSLWEQYF
NA TRBJ2-7 TRBV14 NA TGTGCCAGCAGCCACCACGCCGCAGGCTACGAGCAGTACTTC CASSHHAAGYEQYF
TRBD1 TRBJ2-6 TRBV5-1 NA TGCGCCAGCAGCCTCACAGGGGGCGTTTACTCTGGGGCCAACGTCCTGACTTTC CASSLTGGVYSGANVLTF
TRBD2 TRBJ2-5 TRBV20-1 NA TGCAGTGCTAGAGATCGCCCCCTGGGCAGCGGGGGGACCCAAGAGACCCAGTACTTC CSARDRPLGSGGTQETQYF
NA TRBJ2-6 TRBV7-9 NA TGTGCCAGCAGCGATCACTCTGGGGCCAACGTCCTGACTTTC CASSDHSGANVLTF
NA TRBJ2-5 TRBV4-1 NA TGCGCCAGCAGCCAAGAGATGCGGTACTTGGAAGAGACCCAGTACTTC CASSQEMRYLEETQYF
TRBD1 TRBJ2-3 TRBV7-9 many TGTGCCAGCAGCCCGGACAGGGCTAGCACAGATACGCAGTATTTT CASSPDRASTDTQYF
NA TRBJ2-5 TRBV12-3/TRBV12-4 many TGTGCCAGCAGGGTCGGAGAGACCCAGTACTTC CASRVGETQYF
NA TRBJ2-3 TRBV4-2 NA TGTGCCAGCAGCCAAGTTCGGGGGGATACGCAGTATTTT CASSQVRGDTQYF
NA TRBJ2-7 TRBV7-6 once TGTGCCAGCAGCCCACAAGACAACTACGAGCAGTACTTC CASSPQDNYEQYF
NA TRBJ2-3 TRBV10-2 few TGCGCCAGCAGTGATTTTGGTAGCACAGATACGCAGTATTTT CASSDFGSTDTQYF
NA TRBJ2-2 TRBV7-9 few TGTGCCAGCAGCTCCCCAGGGCTGAACACCGGGGAGCTGTTTTTT CASSSPGLNTGELFF
TRBD2 TRBJ2-2 TRBV3-1 few TGTGCCAGCAGCCGGGAGGGAAACACCGGGGAGCTGTTTTTT CASSREGNTGELFF
NA TRBJ2-3 TRBV7-6 few TGTGCCAGCAGCTACTTCCAGGGGGGGCTCGCAGATACGCAGTATTTT CASSYFQGGLADTQYF
NA TRBJ1-6 TRBV19 NA TGTGCCAGTAGTTGGACAGAGAATTCACCCCTCCACTTT CASSWTENSPLHF
TRBD1 TRBJ2-1 TRBV15 few TGTGCCACCAGCACCAGGGACAGTTACAATGAGCAGTTCTTC CATSTRDSYNEQFF
NA TRBJ2-5 TRBV5-5 NA TGTGCCAGCAGCGTGCCCAGGGTTAGCGGCGAAGAGACCCAGTACTTC CASSVPRVSGEETQYF